The 7 T cell receptor beta chains in this list originate from one sample, sequenced in a study of blood T cells in healthy people across ages. The authors ran a second PCR of 7 to 11 cycles using a sample-barcoded 5' primer and a J-beta primer mix. One entry per CDR3 protein, called by TCRdb with MiXCR from the 5' RACE reads. The sample includes fewer than 2 million distinct CDR3 sequences, roughly two fifths of them seen just once. Sample: blood. The source is a human donor in good health.

This chain joins TRBV7-2 and TRBJ1-2; D might be TRBD1 (6 bases). Trimming pared 1 base from V and 3 bases from J, leaving 9 bases between. The length of the CDR3 is 14 residues. The V gene's germline CDR1 is SGHTA and CDR2 FQGNSA. DNA of the CDR3: TGTGCCAGCAGCTTAGGGGGGACACACTATGGCTACACCTTC. This sequence encodes CASSLGGTHYGYTF.

The V call is TRBV3-1, the J call TRBJ1-5; 7 bases are shared with TRBD1. This CDR3 has 14 amino acids. V was clipped by 0 bases and J by 7 bases; unmatched bases: 3. Germline lookup yields CDR1 LGHDT and CDR2 YNNKEL (reference sequence). The CDR3 region is CASSQDGTAQPQHF. The CDR3 DNA is TGTGCCAGCAGCCAAGACGGGACAGCGCAGCCCCAGCATTTT.

The chain combines TRBV29-1 with TRBJ2-2; D gene ambiguous. Trimming shortened V by 0 bases and J by 3 bases, and 14 bases separated the two germline ends. The CDR3 loop spans 16 amino acids. Germline loops: CDR1 SQVTM, CDR2 ANQGSEA. This CDR3 is CSVEDRQPLDTGELFF. In nucleotides, the CDR3 is TGCAGCGTTGAAGATCGCCAGCCTCTGGACACCGGGGAGCTGTTTTTT.

This chain links TRBV7-2 with TRBJ1-1; D gene uncertain. Trimming took 1 base from V and 11 from J, leaving 14 bases between them. The germline gives CDR1 SGHTA, CDR2 FQGNSA. There are 13 residues in the CDR3. This CDR3 is CASSLVQAGYAFF. As DNA, the CDR3 is TGTGCCAGCAGCTTAGTTCAAGCCGGGTACGCTTTCTTT.

This clonotype was seen ten or more times. J is TRBJ2-1 and V is TRBV29-1; 11 nucleotides agree with TRBD1. The CDR3 loop spans 15 amino acids. Trimming at V came to 5 bases and at J to 3 bases, leaving 6 bases not matched to a gene. Germline CDR1 is SQVTM and CDR2 is ANQGSEA. The CDR3 here is CSVSWTGGIYNEQFF. In nucleotides, the CDR3 is TGCAGCGTTTCGTGGACAGGGGGCATCTACAATGAGCAGTTCTTC.

The chain couples TRBV14 to TRBJ1-1, with D uncertain. Looked up from germline, CDR1 is SGHDN and CDR2 is FVKESK. The CDR3 is 15 residues long. V dropped 1 base and J dropped 2 bases, with 11 bases sitting between them. The CDR3 here is CASSQGRLGNTEAFF. The CDR3 region has the DNA TGTGCCAGCAGCCAAGGCCGGCTGGGAAACACTGAAGCTTTCTTT.

This chain connects TRBV7-2 to TRBJ2-7; D gene ambiguous. The DNA matches TRBJ2-5 better at its end, which makes the J call doubtful. Germline values: CDR1 SGHTA, CDR2 FQGNSA. The CDR3 contains 11 residues. The CDR3 loop reads CAELRGETQYF. The CDR3 DNA is TGTGCCGAACTTCGTGGAGAGACCCAGTACTTC.